These T cell receptor beta chains were read from a single sample in a study of blood T cell repertoires in COVID-19. Clones were sequenced by immunoSEQ multiplex PCR, and TCRdb holds only the in-frame ones, with some missing. The sample has roughly 200,000 clones, roughly 82% seen once. Sequencing was carried out using PBMCs or T cells enriched from blood (not recorded which). Receptors originate from a woman aged 60-75 years with acute COVID-19. The CDR3 runs from the conserved cysteine through the conserved F or W.

v_gene	j_gene	CDR3aa
TRBV29-1	TRBJ1-4	CSVPGTANEKLFF
TRBV9	TRBJ1-1	CASSARTGSLEAFF
TRBV6-1	TRBJ1-2	CASSERDTFNYGYTF
TRBV12-3/TRBV12-4	TRBJ2-1	CASSRTGSNEQFF
TRBV6-1	TRBJ1-6	CASSDTTQGSPLHF
TRBV5-1	TRBJ1-4	CASSVGQGNEKLFF
TRBV10-1	TRBJ1-6	CASSADRGSYNSPLHF
TRBV7-6	TRBJ1-2	CASSLGAPVNYGYTF
TRBV11-2	TRBJ1-5	CASSLTGRLNQPQHF
TRBV13	TRBJ2-5	CASSLGLEEETQYF
TRBV9	TRBJ2-4	CASSVGLQDRGKNIQYF
TRBV10-1	TRBJ1-2	CASSDPAGGLAF
TRBV30	TRBJ1-2	CAWSRETYGYTF
TRBV15	TRBJ2-1	CATSREDWSSYNEQFF
TRBV15	TRBJ2-5	CATSRDYEVRAREETQYF
TRBV30	TRBJ2-7	CAWSVLASPYEQYF